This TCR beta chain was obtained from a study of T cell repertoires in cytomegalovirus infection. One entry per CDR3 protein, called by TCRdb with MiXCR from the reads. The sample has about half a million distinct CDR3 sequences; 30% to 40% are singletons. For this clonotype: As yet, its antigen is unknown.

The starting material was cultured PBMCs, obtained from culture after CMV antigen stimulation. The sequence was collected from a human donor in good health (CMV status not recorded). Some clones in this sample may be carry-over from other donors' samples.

The CDR3 here is CASAPGPLATNEKLFF. For the CDR3, the DNA is TGTGCCAGCGCTCCAGGGCCTCTTGCAACTAATGAAAAACTGTTTTTT. J is TRBJ1-4 and V is TRBV12-3 or TRBV12-4; D is possibly TRBD1 (5 bases). CDR3 length equals 16 residues. Trimming took 8 bases from V and 0 from J, leaving 16 bases between them.